This T cell receptor (beta chain) came from a study of response to subunit inactivated influenza vaccine. TCRdb called the RT-PCR reads again in MiXCR, with one record for every CDR3 protein. This table has roughly 570,000 distinct CDR3 sequences, 13% to 15% appearing once. Trimming removed 6 bases at V and 2 bases at J, with 15 bases between. The CDR3 extends over 15 amino acids. Sequenced material: PBMCs from blood, taken about 11 days after vaccination. The TCR originated in a man between 45 and 60 years old who received an inactivated influenza vaccine. The chain carries TRBV12-3 or TRBV12-4 and TRBJ2-3; D unclear. This chain's CDR3 is CASRHDSTSTDTQYF. In DNA, the CDR3 is TGTGCCAGCAGACACGACTCGACTTCCACAGATACGCAGTATTTT.